Listed below are T cell receptor beta chains from one sample, sequenced in a study of early T cells in non-severe SARS-CoV-2 infection. TCRdb reanalysed the 5' RACE reads using MiXCR and keeps one entry per CDR3 protein. The repertoire holds 110,000 or so distinct CDR3 sequences, 9% to 13% seen once, with less than 3.5% in the top ten. The sample taken for sequencing was whole blood. These receptors came from an adult who was a healthcare worker with PCR-confirmed SARS-CoV-2 infection or an uninfected control (not recorded which). Both conserved end residues are part of each CDR3. D genes are given only for firm matches. The size entry is marked missing in some rows and otherwise reads once, few, many or a size class.

>.|.|TRBJ1-6|TRBV9
TGTGCCAGCAGCGGTCACCGTGGCTCAGCCTATAATTCACCCCTCCACTTT
CASSGHRGSAYNSPLHF
>.|many|TRBJ2-7|TRBV12-3/TRBV12-4
TGTGCCAGCGCCACTACTGGGTCCTACGAGCAGTACTTC
CASATTGSYEQYF
>.|.|TRBJ1-4|TRBV11-2
TGTGCCAGCAGCCCCGGCGAAAAACTGTTTTTT
CASSPGEKLFF
>TRBD2|.|TRBJ2-1|TRBV28
TGTGCCAGCAGTACGACGGGACTAGAATTCTTC
CASSTTGLEFF
>TRBD2|few|TRBJ2-7|TRBV15
TGTGCCACCAAACTAGCGGGAGGGTCCTACGAGCAGTACTTC
CATKLAGGSYEQYF
>TRBD2|.|TRBJ2-5|TRBV29-1
TGCAGCACGGGACTAGCGTCCCAAGAGACCCAGTACTTC
CSTGLASQETQYF
>.|many|TRBJ1-1|TRBV2
TGTGCCAGCAGTGGGGATAGGGGCACTGAAGCTTTCTTT
CASSGDRGTEAFF
>.|.|TRBJ2-3|TRBV12-3/TRBV12-4
TGTGCCAGCCCCCCGGGGGTCAGCACAGATACGCAGTATTTT
CASPPGVSTDTQYF
>TRBD1|many|TRBJ1-4|TRBV5-4
TGTGCCAGCAGCCCGGACAGGGAACGGATTAATGAAAAACTGTTTTTT
CASSPDRERINEKLFF
>.|many|TRBJ1-5|TRBV7-9
TGTGCCAGCAGCCCTGGTTGGGATAGCAATCAGCCCCAGCATTTT
CASSPGWDSNQPQHF
>.|few|TRBJ2-3|TRBV24-1
TGTGCCACCAGTGACCCCGGCCTATTAGATACGCAGTATTTT
CATSDPGLLDTQYF
>TRBD1|many|TRBJ1-4|TRBV18
TGTGCCAGCTCACCCCAAACGACAGGGAATGAAAAACTGTTTTTT
CASSPQTTGNEKLFF
>.|.|TRBJ2-7|TRBV7-9
TGTGCCAGCAGTTCGCCGGGCCTGGCCACCGAGCAGTACTTC
CASSSPGLATEQYF
>.|many|TRBJ1-1|TRBV20-1
TGCAGTGCTAGAGATTCGAAACAAGGCATGAACACTGAAGCTTTCTTT
CSARDSKQGMNTEAFF
>.|.|TRBJ1-2|TRBV29-1
TGCAGCGTTGAGAAGAGTTACACCTTC
CSVEKSYTF
>.|.|TRBJ1-5|TRBV16
TGTGTCAGCAGCCAGACAGGATATCAGCCCCAGCATTTT
CVSSQTGYQPQHF
>.|many|TRBJ1-2|TRBV12-3/TRBV12-4
TGTGCCAGCAGTTTAGAGTCCCGGTATGGCTACACCTTC
CASSLESRYGYTF
>.|few|TRBJ1-4|TRBV11-2
TGTGCCAGCAGCACCAGTCCGGGCTCGGAAAAACTGTTTTTT
CASSTSPGSEKLFF
>.|few|TRBJ2-2|TRBV6-5
TGTGCCAGCAGGGGAGGGCAGGGGGCTACCGGGGAGCTGTTTTTT
CASRGGQGATGELFF
>TRBD2|.|TRBJ2-3|TRBV10-3
TGTGCCATCAGTGAGTCGTTCCTAGCGGGGGCCTCCACAGATACGCAGTATTTT
CAISESFLAGASTDTQYF
>.|.|TRBJ1-1|TRBV7-2
TGTGCCAGCAGGGGATTTATGAACACTGAAGCTTTCTTT
CASRGFMNTEAFF
>.|.|TRBJ1-3|TRBV11-3
TGTGCCAGCAGCTTAGGTATCTCTGGAAACACCATATATTTT
CASSLGISGNTIYF
>TRBD2|few|TRBJ2-7|TRBV28
TGTGCCAGCAGTTTTAGGGCGGGAGGTCCCTACGAGCAGTACTTC
CASSFRAGGPYEQYF
>.|many|TRBJ2-5|TRBV14
TGTGCCAGCAGCCAAGGCCAGACTTTGGCTGTGAAGACCCAGTACTTC
CASSQGQTLAVKTQYF
>.|.|TRBJ2-7|TRBV27
TGTGCCAGCAGTTCGCACAGGGCCTACGAGCAGTACTTC
CASSSHRAYEQYF
>TRBD1|few|TRBJ1-1|TRBV5-1
TGCGCCAGCAGCCCGTCCCCCCGGGACAGGGGGTTTAGAGCTGAAGCTTTCTTT
CASSPSPRDRGFRAEAFF
>.|.|TRBJ2-1|TRBV24-1
TGTGCCACCAGTGCAAGCGGACACTCCTACAATGAGCAGTTCTTC
CATSASGHSYNEQFF
>.|few|TRBJ1-5|TRBV15
TGTGCCACCAGCAGATCCACAGGGTTTGGCAATCAGCCCCAGCATTTT
CATSRSTGFGNQPQHF
>.|many|TRBJ2-1|TRBV4-2
TGTGCCAGCAGCCATCTGAGGGATTCCTACAATGAGCAGTTCTTC
CASSHLRDSYNEQFF
>.|few|TRBJ2-5|TRBV5-1
TGCGCCAGCAGTCCCATAGGGAAAGAGACCCAGTACTTC
CASSPIGKETQYF
>.|few|TRBJ1-5|TRBV21-1
TGTGCCAGCAGCAAAGTGGATCCCTATCAGCCCCAGCATTTT
CASSKVDPYQPQHF
>.|.|TRBJ2-7|TRBV5-1
TGCGCCAGCAGCTCCGGGACACCCTCCTACGAGCAGTACTTC
CASSSGTPSYEQYF
>.|.|TRBJ2-2|TRBV7-6
TGTGCCAGCAGCTTAGGAGGCTTGGCCCCCGGGGAGCTGTTTTTT
CASSLGGLAPGELFF